This TCR beta chain was profiled in a study of T cell repertoires in cytomegalovirus infection (dated by TCRdb to the late 2010s). Looking at the study overall: Alongside well-studied HLA-B-restricted epitopes, the peptide stimulations were aimed at recently identified HLA-C-restricted CMV epitopes, whose presentation resists viral immunomodulation. Donor HLA type was relevant to the analysis, because carriage of CMV infection together with the matching HLA type was indicated by public TCR beta signatures.

V loses 6 bases at its end and J loses 9 bases; junction bases beyond the gene matches: 6. From the cysteine up to the phenylalanine, the CDR3 has a length of 14 residues. The retained sequence is limited to the CDR3, 42 bases, with the frame set at the first base. CDR1 is given as SGHTA and CDR2 as FQGNSA, both from the germline V gene. In light of the paper, this sample's treatment or condition label describes: in vitro stimulation with specific CMV peptide epitopes to enrich CMV-specific T cells. The paper's findings and limits, for the study overall: The ex vivo response was dominated by HLA-C-restricted CMV-specific TCR beta clonotypes, which also provided the single most frequent clonotype in two of eight donors. Carriers of CMV infection plus the relevant HLA type were discriminated by the cumulative frequency of public TCR beta family members in the study cohort and in an independent roughly 320-donor cohort.

This clonotype was observed a few times. Its binding antigen is unknown. The sample holds no much larger clone one base away, and base qualities are not on file. The sequencer was an Illumina HiSeq 1500. In TCRdb, the public reads were trimmed at Q25 with fastp and aligned with MiXCR, with productive beta chains retained. CDR3 protein sequences are deduplicated, and each keeps its most common genes and DNA. Present in this sample are around 430,000 distinct CDR3 sequences, about 39% of which were seen just once. Roughly two fifths of the sample lies in the top ten. The V gene is TRBV7-2 and the J gene is TRBJ2-1; 12 central bases correspond to TRBD2. The clonotype comes from a human donor in good health (CMV status not recorded). Some clones in this sample may be carry-over from other donors' samples. Sample: cultured PBMCs, taken from culture after CMV antigen stimulation. The bases read TGTGCCAGCAGATCCGGGACTAGCGGGCCTGAGCAGTTCTTC. Translated, this is CASRSGTSGPEQFF.